A selection of T cell receptor beta chains follows, all from one sample in a study of CD8 T cells in ankylosing spondylitis. TCRdb passed the 5' RACE reads through MiXCR, listing each CDR3 protein once. Among 200,000 to 250,000 distinct CDR3 sequences listed, approximately 7.6% were seen once. The sequencing sample was made of blood, either unsorted or a sorted T cell fraction (not recorded which). The source is a female donor with ankylosing spondylitis or in good health (not recorded which). Each CDR3 is given with its conserved first and last residue. D genes are given only for firm matches. Clone size is stated in some rows and not others, as once, few, many or a class when expanded.

v_gene	abundance	d_gene	j_gene	CDR3aa	CDR3nt
TRBV6-4	-	TRBD1	TRBJ1-2	CASSDLGQDYTF	TGTGCCAGCAGTGACCTGGGACAGGACTACACCTTC
TRBV5-1	many	TRBD1	TRBJ2-5	CASSTTGGETQYF	TGCGCCAGCAGCACGACAGGGGGAGAGACCCAGTACTTC
TRBV20-1	few	TRBD2	TRBJ2-1	CSASRGGAEQFF	TGCAGTGCTAGTCGGGGGGGGGCTGAGCAGTTCTTC
TRBV5-4	-	-	TRBJ2-2	CASSLSLRKNTGELFF	TGTGCCAGCAGCTTGTCATTGCGGAAGAACACCGGGGAGCTGTTTTTT
TRBV20-1	many	TRBD1	TRBJ1-5	CSARTGGGSQPQHF	TGCAGTGCTAGAACAGGGGGCGGAAGTCAGCCCCAGCATTTT
TRBV12-3/TRBV12-4	many	TRBD1	TRBJ1-1	CASSLTGAGAFF	TGTGCCAGCAGTTTGACAGGGGCCGGGGCTTTCTTT
TRBV5-1	many	-	TRBJ2-7	CASSLSLASYEQYF	TGCGCCAGCAGCTTGTCTCTAGCGAGCTACGAGCAGTACTTC
TRBV20-1	many	TRBD1	TRBJ2-2	CSAVWTGTGELFF	TGCAGTGCTGTGTGGACAGGCACCGGGGAGCTGTTTTTT
TRBV28	many	-	TRBJ2-1	CASSLSWDTYNEQFF	TGTGCCAGCAGTTTGTCTTGGGACACCTACAATGAGCAGTTCTTC
TRBV7-8	many	TRBD2	TRBJ2-1	CASSRGLAEYNEQFF	TGTGCCAGCAGCCGGGGACTAGCGGAATACAATGAGCAGTTCTTC
TRBV7-8	many	TRBD2	TRBJ2-7	CASSQQPSGSYEQYF	TGTGCCAGCAGCCAACAACCTAGCGGCTCCTACGAGCAGTACTTC
TRBV9	-	TRBD1	TRBJ1-1	CASSALLGQMNTEAFF	TGTGCCAGCAGCGCGTTATTGGGACAGATGAACACTGAAGCTTTCTTT
TRBV29-1	many	-	TRBJ1-1	CSVERQMNTEAFF	TGCAGCGTTGAAAGGCAGATGAACACTGAAGCTTTCTTT
TRBV20-1	many	-	TRBJ2-7	CSAHFRGRFEQYF	TGCAGTGCCCACTTCCGAGGGCGTTTCGAGCAGTACTTC
TRBV5-4	few	-	TRBJ2-2	CASSSTSYTGELFF	TGTGCCAGCAGCTCCACTAGTTACACCGGGGAGCTGTTTTTT
TRBV7-8	many	-	TRBJ2-7	CASSSLLASSYEQYF	TGTGCCAGCAGCTCCCTATTGGCGTCGTCCTACGAGCAGTACTTC
TRBV25-1	few	TRBD1	TRBJ2-7	CASSRPGTGEGEQYF	TGTGCCAGCAGCCGGCCCGGGACAGGGGAAGGTGAGCAGTACTTC
TRBV20-1	many	TRBD2	TRBJ2-7	CSARSSGRMEQYF	TGCAGTGCTAGGTCTAGCGGGAGGATGGAGCAGTACTTC
TRBV29-1	many	TRBD1	TRBJ2-2	CSVEDTGVGGELFF	TGCAGCGTTGAAGATACAGGGGTGGGCGGGGAGCTGTTTTTT
TRBV7-9	-	-	TRBJ1-1	CASSLVVGPRTGTEAFF	TGTGCCAGCAGCTTAGTCGTCGGACCCCGAACAGGCACTGAAGCTTTCTTT
TRBV20-1	many	-	TRBJ1-2	CSAAQTYGGYTF	TGCAGTGCCGCTCAGACCTACGGGGGCTACACCTTC
TRBV10-3	many	-	TRBJ2-3	CAISEGGDTQYF	TGTGCCATCAGTGAAGGCGGGGATACGCAGTATTTT
TRBV6-5	many	TRBD2	TRBJ2-5	CASSFSGRTQETQYF	TGTGCCAGCAGTTTTAGCGGGAGGACCCAAGAGACCCAGTACTTC
TRBV25-1	many	-	TRBJ2-5	CASSRDTERETQYF	TGTGCCAGCTCCCGGGATACCGAGCGGGAGACCCAGTACTTC
TRBV9	many	-	TRBJ1-2	CASSVEMGAGYGYTF	TGTGCCAGCAGCGTTGAGATGGGTGCAGGCTATGGCTACACCTTC
TRBV15	many	TRBD1	TRBJ1-2	CATSTPDRAYGYTF	TGTGCCACCAGCACCCCCGACAGGGCCTATGGCTACACCTTC
TRBV12-3/TRBV12-4	few	TRBD2	TRBJ2-1	CASSFGASGVNEQFF	TGTGCCAGCAGTTTCGGGGCTAGCGGGGTCAATGAGCAGTTCTTC
TRBV5-6	many	-	TRBJ2-1	CASTLNRLPSTWQFF	TGTGCCAGCACCCTTAACAGGTTGCCTAGCACTTGGCAGTTCTTC
TRBV10-3	-	TRBD2	TRBJ2-1	CAISPSGRVYNEQFF	TGTGCCATCAGTCCCAGCGGGAGGGTCTACAATGAGCAGTTCTTC